What follows are 26 T cell receptor beta chains derived from one specimen sequenced in a study of blood T cell repertoires in COVID-19. Sequencing used immunoSEQ multiplex PCR; TCRdb keeps in-frame clones, though not all of them. Among 150,000 to 200,000 clones listed, 80% to 85% were seen once. The sequenced sample was PBMCs or T cells enriched from blood (not recorded which). The receptors come from a man between 65 and 85 years old who had been exposed to COVID-19.

This clone was recorded once. The chain employs TRBV10-1 and TRBJ2-3; D unclear. The CDR3 has 13 amino acids. V lost 4 bases and J lost 1, with 6 bases in between. Germline-derived CDR1 and CDR2 are WNHNN and SYGVQD (reference sequence). The CDR3 region has the DNA TGCGCCAGCAGTGTCCATCGCACAGATACGCAGTATTTT. Amino acid sequence: CASSVHRTDTQYF.

V is TRBV4-1 and J is TRBJ1-2; D remains ambiguous. V dropped 0 bases and J dropped 1 base, with 9 bases sitting between them. The CDR3 consists of 15 residues. Germline V gives CDR1 MGHRA, CDR2 YSYEKL. CDR3 sequence reads: CASSQEATGNYGYTF. As DNA, the CDR3 is TGCGCCAGCAGCCAAGAGGCAACGGGTAACTATGGCTACACCTTC.

The chain recombines TRBV2 with TRBJ1-4; 7 nucleotides match TRBD1. Germline values: CDR1 SNHLY, CDR2 FYNNEI. This CDR3 has 15 amino acids. The J segment lost 14 bases and the V segment lost 6 bases, leaving 18 bases of the junction unmatched. CDR3 nucleotide sequence: TGTGCCAGCAGCGCGGAAACAGGGGTATTGGAATTGCTGTTTTTT. Its translation: CASSAETGVLELLFF.

The V gene is TRBV4-3, the J gene TRBJ2-1; TRBD2 agrees at 7 bases. The CDR3 extends over 19 amino acids. Trimming at V came to 0 bases and at J to 5 bases, leaving 16 bases not matched to a gene. The germline V gene encodes CDR1 LGHNA and CDR2 YSLEER. CDR3 loop: CASSQDPPLASGLNNEQFF. CDR3 coding DNA: TGCGCCAGCAGCCAAGACCCCCCACTAGCGTCGGGTTTAAACAATGAGCAGTTCTTC.

The J gene is TRBJ2-7, the V gene TRBV6-5; 13 bases are shared with TRBD2. Germline values: CDR1 MNHEY, CDR2 SVGAGI. This CDR3 has 14 amino acids. After removal of 6 bases from V and 4 bases from J, the junction contained 3 bases not matched to a gene. This CDR3 is CASRGLAGEYEQYF. DNA for the CDR3: TGTGCCAGCAGAGGACTAGCGGGAGAATACGAGCAGTACTTC.

The rearrangement joins TRBV20-1 to TRBJ1-5; D is unclear. This CDR3 is built from 9 residues. Trimming pared 7 bases from V and 7 bases from J, leaving 5 bases between. Germline assignment: CDR1 DFQATT and CDR2 SNEGSKA (reference sequence). CDR3 sequence (DNA): TGCAGTGTCGGGCAGCCCCAGCATTTT. Amino acids: CSVGQPQHF.

CDR3 loop: CASSLAPAGNTGELFF. In DNA form, the CDR3 reads TGCGCCAGCAGCTTGGCCCCAGCGGGGAACACCGGGGAGCTGTTTTTT. The J gene is TRBJ2-2, the V gene TRBV5-1; a possible D gene is TRBD2 (6 bases). Trimming removed 0 bases from V and 1 base from J, with 10 bases in between. CDR1 SGHRS and CDR2 YFSETQ come from the germline V gene. The CDR3 extends over 16 amino acids.

The V gene is TRBV5-1, the J gene TRBJ2-3, with D possibly being TRBD2 (5 bases). Germline-derived CDR1 and CDR2 are SGHRS and YFSETQ. Trimming cost V 4 bases and J 6 bases, with 24 bases left between them. The CDR3 has 17 amino acids. CDR3: CASSPHLTLAVTDTQYF. CDR3 coding DNA: TGCGCCAGCAGCCCCCATCTAACGCTAGCTGTTACGGATACGCAGTATTTT.

This sequence joins TRBV9 and TRBJ2-2; D unresolved. The CDR3 has 13 amino acids. V dropped 0 bases and J dropped 4 bases, with 4 bases sitting between them. Germline CDR1 and CDR2: SGDLS and YYNGEE. The CDR3 DNA sequence: TGTGCCAGCAGCGTAGCGTCCACCGGGGAGCTGTTTTTT. It translates to CASSVASTGELFF. Filled out from reference TRBV9 and TRBJ2-2, the complete variable domain reads DSGVTQTPKHLITATGQRVTLRCSPRSGDLSVYWYQQSLDQGLQFLIQYYNGEERAKGNILERFSAQQFPDLHSELNLSSLELGDSALYFCASSVASTGELFFGEGSRLTVL.

The chain joins TRBV12-3 or TRBV12-4 to TRBJ2-3; D not certain. V dropped 6 bases and J dropped 2 bases, with 9 bases sitting between them. CDR3 length: 13 residues. The CDR3 bases are TGTGCCAGCAGCCTCCAGTACACAGATACGCAGTATTTT. This gives the protein CASSLQYTDTQYF.

The V and J genes are TRBV6-5 and TRBJ2-7; possible D gene TRBD1, 6 bases. V was pared by 7 bases and J by 7 bases, with 17 bases between. The CDR3 is made up of 13 amino acids. Looked up from germline, CDR1 is MNHEY and CDR2 is SVGAGI. Written as DNA, the CDR3 is TGTGCCAGCAAGACAGGTCCCACGGATGAGCAGTACTTC. This gives the protein CASKTGPTDEQYF.

This clone was found once. CDR3 sequence (DNA): TGTGCCAGCAGCAATGAGAGGGAGACCCAGTACTTC. It is translated as CASSNERETQYF. The chain recombines TRBV11-2 with TRBJ2-5; no clear D gene. V lost 5 bases and J lost 5, with 9 bases in between. The V gene's germline CDR1 is SGHAT and CDR2 FQNNGV. The CDR3 consists of 12 residues.

With regard to this clone: This same CDR3 is encoded by further DNA sequences in the sample. The rearrangement links TRBV27 to TRBJ1-1, with unresolved D. This CDR3 has 13 residues. V was cut by 3 bases and J by 1 base, with 6 bases left in between. Germline CDR1 MNHEY, CDR2 SMNVEV (reference sequence). This CDR3 is CASSFAGNTEAFF. CDR3 nucleotides: TGTGCCAGCAGTTTTGCGGGGAACACTGAAGCTTTCTTT.

The J gene is TRBJ1-2, the V gene TRBV4-1; D remains ambiguous. The CDR3 runs to 14 residues. V was pared by 1 base and J by 0 bases, with 6 bases between. CDR1 MGHRA and CDR2 YSYEKL come from the germline V gene. The CDR3 sequence is CASSQAETNYGYTF. The CDR3 DNA follows: TGCGCCAGCAGCCAAGCCGAGACTAACTATGGCTACACCTTC.

The chain uses TRBV19 and TRBJ1-5, with a weak D call TRBD1 (5 bases). The V end was cut by 7 bases, the J end by 0 bases, with 13 bases between. The CDR3 loop spans 15 amino acids. The germline gives CDR1 LNHDA, CDR2 SQIVND (reference sequence). The CDR3 sequence: CASTRTRYSNQPQHF. CDR3 coding DNA: TGTGCCAGTACAAGGACACGTTATAGCAATCAGCCCCAGCATTTT.

The chain recombines TRBV6-5 with TRBJ2-7; 9 bases map to TRBD2. Germline assignment: CDR1 MNHEY and CDR2 SVGAGI. CDR3 size: 16 residues. Trimming cost V 0 bases and J 1 base; bases outside gene matches: 4. The DNA of the CDR3 is TGTGCCAGCAGTTACTCCCTAGCGGGGACTTCCTACGAGCAGTACTTC. Amino acids: CASSYSLAGTSYEQYF.

CDR3 sequence reads: CASRDDRDYGYTF. CDR3 bases: TGTGCCAGCAGGGACGACAGGGACTATGGCTACACCTTC. The V gene is TRBV2, the J gene TRBJ1-2; 7 positions agree with TRBD1. Germline V CDR1 and CDR2: SNHLY, FYNNEI. V trimming: 6 bases; J trimming: 3 bases; junction bases outside the gene matches: 4. The CDR3 is 13 amino acids.

This clone was picked up one time. The chain links TRBV6-2 or TRBV6-3 to TRBJ2-1; possible D gene TRBD2, 6 bases. V lost 6 bases and J lost 6, with 18 bases in between. The germline V gene has CDR1 MNHEY and CDR2 SVGEGT. This CDR3 contains 15 residues. This CDR3 reads CASSPVGLPSNEQFF. CDR3 nucleotide sequence: TGTGCCAGCAGCCCCGTCGGACTACCCTCCAATGAGCAGTTCTTC.

The chain has TRBV2 and TRBJ2-1; 8 nucleotides line up with TRBD2. The ends lost 2 bases at V and 7 bases at J; junction bases unmatched: 13. The CDR3 loop spans 17 amino acids. Germline CDR1 and CDR2: SNHLY and FYNNEI. The CDR3 here is CASSETPGGAGENEQFF. The CDR3 DNA is TGTGCCAGCAGTGAAACCCCCGGGGGAGCGGGAGAGAATGAGCAGTTCTTC. Drawing the rest from reference TRBV2 and TRBJ2-1, the complete variable domain is EPEVTQTPSHQVTQMGQEVILRCVPISNHLYFYWYRQILGQKVEFLVSFYNNEISEKSEIFDDQFSVERPDGSNFTLKIRSTKLEDSAMYFCASSETPGGAGENEQFFGPGTRLTVL.

The rearrangement links TRBV5-4 to TRBJ2-5; TRBD1 matches at 7 bases. With V trimmed by 9 bases and J by 1 base, 9 bases remained unmatched. Germline CDR1 SGHNT, CDR2 YYREEE (reference sequence). This CDR3 is built from 14 residues. CDR3 sequence (DNA): TGTGCCACCCTTGGGGGACAGTCCCAAGAGACCCAGTACTTC. Translated: CATLGGQSQETQYF. Looking up the rest from reference TRBV5-4 and TRBJ2-5 gives the full variable domain: ETGVTQSPTHLIKTRGQQVTLRCSSQSGHNTVSWYQQALGQGPQFIFQYYREEENGRGNFPPRFSGLQFPNYSSELNVNALELDDSALYLCATLGGQSQETQYFGPGTRLLVL.

This clone has a single count. This chain links TRBV12-3 or TRBV12-4 with TRBJ1-6, with 7 bases identical to TRBD1. V shed 4 bases, J shed 13 bases, and the junction held 1 base outside the gene matches. The CDR3 length is 11 residues. The CDR3 DNA reads TGTGCCAGCAGTTCCAGGGGGCCCCTCCACTTT. Its translation: CASSSRGPLHF.

The rearrangement uses TRBV28 and TRBJ1-2; maybe TRBD1 (5 bases). Trimming left V 3 bases short and J 4 bases short, with 12 bases between. The CDR3 has 14 amino acids. Germline lookup yields CDR1 MDHEN and CDR2 SYDVKM. As DNA, the CDR3 is TGTGCCAGCAGTTTCGGCCAGGGCAGCTATGGCTACACCTTC. Amino acid sequence: CASSFGQGSYGYTF.

The CDR3, as DNA: TGTGCCAGCAGCCGTCAAATAAGTAGCTCCTACAATGAGCAGTTCTTC. The encoded protein is CASSRQISSSYNEQFF. The J gene is TRBJ2-1, the V gene TRBV5-4; no definite D call. The V end lost 4 bases, the J end lost 0 bases, and 14 bases lay between the germline ends. Per germline, CDR1 SGHNT and CDR2 YYREEE (reference sequence). CDR3 size: 16 residues.

CDR3 protein: CASSRRGALNTGELFF. In DNA form, the CDR3 reads TGTGCCAGCAGCCGACGGGGGGCCCTGAACACCGGGGAGCTGTTTTTT. The genes are TRBV11-3 and TRBJ2-2, with TRBD2 as a possible D gene (7 bases). The germline V and J ends were trimmed by 5 bases and 1 base, with 14 bases remaining between them. Per the germline V gene, CDR1 is SGHNT and CDR2 is YENEEA. This CDR3 comprises 16 residues.

J is TRBJ1-5 and V is TRBV19; D possibly corresponds to TRBD1 (5 bases). This CDR3 is built from 14 residues. Germline CDR1 is LNHDA and CDR2 is SQIVND (reference sequence). V was shortened by 6 bases and J by 5 bases, with 14 bases between the two germline ends. CDR3 residues: CASSGLREDQPQHF. The CDR3 DNA reads TGTGCCAGTAGCGGCCTCAGGGAGGATCAGCCCCAGCATTTT.

J is TRBJ2-7 and V is TRBV6-5, with TRBD2 identical over 14 bases. V shed 6 bases and J 6 bases; nucleotides not matched to a gene: 7. Germline CDR1 is MNHEY and CDR2 is SVGAGI. The CDR3 is 15 amino acids. CDR3 amino acids: CASRSGLAGGSEQYF. The CDR3 nucleotides are TGTGCCAGCAGATCCGGACTAGCGGGAGGAAGCGAGCAGTACTTC.